The source of this T cell receptor beta chain is a study of blood T cells in healthy people across ages. Regarding the study as a whole: While age rose, TCR beta diversity per million T cells dropped in a roughly linear way.

This clonotype was seen at least ten times. Its target is not known. The authors ran a second PCR of 7 to 11 cycles using a sample-barcoded 5' primer and a J-beta primer mix. Every cDNA molecule carried a tag from a template-switch adaptor bearing 12 random nucleotides. TCRdb re-called the 5' RACE reads with MiXCR, one entry per CDR3 protein. The sample holds over 600,000 distinct CDR3 sequences, roughly 20% seen once. The CDR3 spans 14 residues. From germline, CDR1 is SGHTA and CDR2 FQGNSA. Trimming removed 5 bases from V and 0 bases from J, with 9 bases in between. The chain links TRBV7-2 to TRBJ2-3; D is possibly TRBD2 (5 bases). The sample comprised blood. The source is a man between 65 and 80 years old in good health. This CDR3 is CASSLRTSTDTQYF. The CDR3 nucleotides are TGTGCCAGCAGCCTGCGGACTAGCACAGATACGCAGTATTTT.